Each of the 23 T cell receptor beta chains below was sequenced from the same sample in a study of shared clonotypes between healthy human individuals. TCRdb keeps only in-frame clones here, not all; method: immunoSEQ multiplex PCR. This table has over 95,000 clones, about 70% appearing once. Sequenced: memory CD8+ T cells sorted from blood. The subset denotes: CD45RO+ cells pooled with CCR7-negative TemRA cells. Every receptor here comes from a woman aged 30 to 39 in good health.

By share of the sample, this clone is medium-sized. Other DNA sequences of this sample code for an identical CDR3. The genes are TRBV14 and TRBJ2-7; TRBD2 matches 8 bases. V trimming: 3 bases; J trimming: 3 bases; junction bases outside the gene matches: 7. The length of the CDR3 is 15 residues. Germline V lookup: CDR1 SGHDN, CDR2 FVKESK. In nucleotides, the CDR3 is TGTGCCAGCAGCCATTGGAGCGGGAGTTTCTACGAGCAGTACTTC. Encoded protein: CASSHWSGSFYEQYF.

This chain uses TRBV2 with TRBJ1-2; D gene uncertain. CDR1 SNHLY and CDR2 FYNNEI come from the germline V gene. V lost 5 bases to trimming and J lost 6 bases, with 16 bases between them. This CDR3 comprises 14 residues. The CDR3 nucleotides read TGTGCCAGCAGTAGGCTCGTCTCCTCCCATGGCTACACCTTC. Amino acid sequence: CASSRLVSSHGYTF.

This clone was seen repeatedly, ten times or more. The CDR3 loop is CASSDSDSNEQFF. The CDR3 DNA reads TGTGCCAGCAGTGACTCGGACAGCAATGAGCAGTTCTTC. V gene TRBV6-4 combines with J gene TRBJ2-1; D is perhaps TRBD1 (6 bases). Germline CDR1 reads MRHNA; CDR2 reads SNTAGT. V lost 0 bases and J 6 bases, leaving 6 bases between the germline ends. The CDR3 spans 13 residues.

V usage is TRBV7-8 and J usage is TRBJ2-7; TRBD2 matches 7 bases. CDR1 SGHVS and CDR2 FQNEAQ come from the germline V gene. V shed 1 base, J shed 2 bases, and the junction held 11 bases outside the gene matches. CDR3 length equals 17 residues. The CDR3 region is CASSLVVRGLAAYEQYF. The CDR3 nucleotides read TGTGCCAGCAGCTTAGTAGTGAGGGGTCTAGCGGCCTACGAGCAGTACTTC.

This clone was observed once. V and J are TRBV5-1 and TRBJ2-1, with D possibly being TRBD1 (5 bases). CDR3 length: 15 amino acids. Germline loops: CDR1 SGHRS, CDR2 YFSETQ. V shed 0 bases and J shed 0 bases, with 7 bases lying between them. The CDR3 sequence is CASSLGQNSYNEQFF. In DNA, the CDR3 is TGCGCCAGCAGCTTGGGACAGAACTCCTACAATGAGCAGTTCTTC.

The CDR3 nucleotides are TGTGCCAGCAGCTTTTCTCCGGGAAGCCACGAGCAGTACTTC. It specifies CASSFSPGSHEQYF. V and J are TRBV11-2 and TRBJ2-5; D is possibly TRBD2 (5 bases). The J call is in doubt because the DNA end fits TRBJ2-7 better. This CDR3 spans 14 amino acids. Germline CDR1 SGHAT, CDR2 FQNNGV.

The genes are TRBV7-3 and TRBJ2-7; the D is unclear. CDR1 and CDR2 (germline): SGHTA, FQGTGA. Trimming cost V 1 base and J 0 bases, with 7 bases left between them. CDR3 length equals 14 residues. The CDR3 region is CASSLSPSSYEQYF. The CDR3, as DNA: TGTGCCAGCAGCTTAAGCCCCAGCTCCTACGAGCAGTACTTC.

The chain employs TRBV7-6 and TRBJ1-1; no reliable D call. V was trimmed by 5 bases and J by 3 bases, leaving 16 bases between them. Germline V gene lookup returns CDR1 SGHVS and CDR2 FNYEAQ. This CDR3 is 15 amino acids long. CDR3 region: CASSLSSDGYTEAFF. CDR3 nucleotides: TGTGCCAGCAGCCTTAGTTCGGACGGATACACTGAAGCTTTCTTT.

The CDR3 sequence: CASSDQGAGEQFF. The CDR3 DNA reads TGTGCCAGCAGTGATCAGGGGGCAGGTGAGCAGTTCTTC. The J gene is TRBJ2-1, the V gene TRBV25-1, with 8 bases fitting TRBD1. Germline V gene sequence: CDR1 MGHDK, CDR2 SYGVNS. After removal of 3 bases from V and 9 bases from J, the junction contained 4 bases not matched to a gene. The CDR3 consists of 13 residues. Supplemented by reference TRBV25-1 and TRBJ2-1, the full variable domain reads EADIYQTPRYLVIGTGKKITLECSQTMGHDKMYWYQQDPGMELHLIHYSYGVNSTEKGDLSSESTVSRIRTEHFPLTLESARPSHTSQYLCASSDQGAGEQFFGPGTRLTVL.

This chain joins TRBV11-2 and TRBJ2-1; 7 bases are a match to TRBD2. Germline trimming cut 5 bases from V and 7 bases from J; bases unmatched to any gene: 11. This CDR3 region has 15 residues. The germline CDR1 and CDR2 sequences are SGHAT and FQNNGV. DNA for the CDR3: TGTGCCAGCAGCCTCACCCGGGACTATTGGAATGAGCAGTTCTTC. It codes for CASSLTRDYWNEQFF.

A note on this clone: Within the sample, other DNA sequences also encode this same CDR3. The chain combines TRBV19 with TRBJ2-3, with TRBD2 matching over 8 bases. The CDR3 loop spans 13 amino acids. The germline gives CDR1 LNHDA, CDR2 SQIVND (reference sequence). V shed 4 bases, J shed 4 bases, and the junction held 1 base outside the gene matches. The chain's CDR3 is CASSRGLADTQYF. DNA for the CDR3: TGTGCCAGTAGTAGGGGACTAGCAGATACGCAGTATTTT.

The chain is built from TRBV5-1 and TRBJ1-2; no reliable D call. The CDR3 runs 13 residues. V gave up 0 bases and J gave up 6 bases, with 9 bases separating them. Germline V CDR1 and CDR2: SGHRS, YFSETQ. CDR3 residues: CASSLGSWDGYTF. The CDR3 nucleotides read TGCGCCAGCAGCTTGGGTTCGTGGGATGGCTACACCTTC.

This chain links TRBV10-3 with TRBJ2-7; tentative D call: TRBD1 (5 bases). The CDR3 consists of 12 residues. The V end was cut by 6 bases, the J end by 6 bases, with 12 bases between. The germline V gene encodes CDR1 ENHRY and CDR2 SYGVKD. CDR3 amino acids: CAIRPEGVEQYF. CDR3 DNA sequence: TGTGCCATCAGACCCGAAGGGGTCGAGCAGTACTTC.

The chain links TRBV7-9 to TRBJ2-1; no clear D. The CDR3 has 12 residues. The germline V and J ends were trimmed by 4 bases and 5 bases, with 6 bases remaining between them. Germline V CDR1 and CDR2: SEHNR, FQNEAQ (reference sequence). CDR3 nucleotide sequence: TGTGCCAGCAGCTCTGATAACAATGAGCAGTTCTTC. It specifies CASSSDNNEQFF.

The chain joins TRBV10-1 to TRBJ2-3; TRBD2 might be the D (5 bases). Per the germline V gene, CDR1 is WNHNN and CDR2 is SYGVQD (reference sequence). The CDR3 has 12 amino acids. CDR3 amino acids: CAEERCTDTQYF. CDR3 nucleotide sequence: TGCGCGGAGGAACGGTGCACAGATACGCAGTATTTT.

This clone was detected many times. This chain connects TRBV19 to TRBJ1-5, with D possibly being TRBD1 (6 bases). Germline CDR1 LNHDA, CDR2 SQIVND (reference sequence). Trimming removed 3 bases at V and 6 bases at J, with 12 bases between. The CDR3 covers 14 residues. The CDR3 region has the DNA TGTGCCAGTAGTATCGCAGGGGAGGCTCAGCCCCAGCATTTT. Its translation is CASSIAGEAQPQHF.

This chain joins TRBV5-4 and TRBJ2-2; 7 bases agree with TRBD2. Trimming cost V 4 bases and J 5 bases; bases outside gene matches: 11. The CDR3 covers 16 residues. Per germline, CDR1 SGHNT and CDR2 YYREEE (reference sequence). CDR3 protein: CASSPSRGRETGELFF. CDR3 nucleotide sequence: TGTGCCAGCAGCCCCTCCCGGGGGAGGGAAACCGGGGAGCTGTTTTTT.

The V call is TRBV5-6, the J call TRBJ1-4; maybe TRBD1 (5 bases). CDR1 and CDR2 (germline): SGHDT, YYEEEE. V lost 0 bases to trimming and J lost 0 bases, with 12 bases between them. This CDR3 has 17 amino acids. The DNA for the CDR3 is TGTGCCAGCAGCTTGGGCAGGGTATGGACAACTAATGAAAAACTGTTTTTT. It is translated as CASSLGRVWTTNEKLFF.

The rearrangement uses TRBV6-6 and TRBJ1-1; TRBD1 aligns across 11 bases. The CDR3 is made up of 15 amino acids. V lost 5 bases and J lost 3; bases outside the gene matches: 5. Germline lookup yields CDR1 MNHNY and CDR2 SVGAGI (reference sequence). CDR3 bases: TGTGCCAGCAGTAAAGGACAGGGGGCGGACACTGAAGCTTTCTTT. This sequence encodes CASSKGQGADTEAFF.

A single count supports this clone. The CDR3 nucleotides read TGTGCCAGCAGTTTGTTTCTCAACACAGATACGCAGTATTTT. This sequence encodes CASSLFLNTDTQYF. The V gene is TRBV27, the J gene TRBJ2-3; D remains unclear. The CDR3 has 14 residues. The germline V and J ends were trimmed by 3 bases and 2 bases, with 9 bases remaining between them. Germline CDR1 is MNHEY and CDR2 is SMNVEV (reference sequence).

This chain uses TRBV28 with TRBJ2-7, with 7 bases that match TRBD2. Trimming at V came to 7 bases and at J to 9 bases, leaving 6 bases not matched to a gene. This CDR3 has 11 amino acids. Per the germline V gene, CDR1 is MDHEN and CDR2 is SYDVKM. CDR3 loop: CASKSGVGQYF. The CDR3 DNA reads TGTGCCAGCAAGAGCGGGGTTGGGCAGTACTTC. Combining the CDR3 with reference TRBV28 and TRBJ2-7 gives the whole variable domain DVKVTQSSRYLVKRTGEKVFLECVQDMDHENMFWYRQDPGLGLRLIYFSYDVKMKEKGDIPEGYSVSREKKERFSLILESASTNQTSMYLCASKSGVGQYFGPGTRLTVT.

This clone was picked up a small number of times. V usage is TRBV7-8 and J usage is TRBJ1-2; 7 bases fit TRBD1. The CDR3 is made up of 14 amino acids. CDR1 and CDR2 from the germline V gene are SGHVS and FQNEAQ. The V gene end was trimmed by 7 bases and the J gene end by 4 bases; junction bases not matched to a gene: 9. In DNA form, the CDR3 reads TGTGCCAGCACCCTTGAGGGGACAGCCTATGGCTACACCTTC. It encodes CASTLEGTAYGYTF.

The chain joins TRBV5-4 to TRBJ1-1; weak D call: TRBD1 (5 bases). The germline gives CDR1 SGHNT, CDR2 YYREEE (reference sequence). The CDR3 loop spans 11 amino acids. Deletions cut 5 bases from V and 6 bases from J, with 8 bases between. For the CDR3, the DNA is TGTGCCAGCAGGGCGGGGGCTGAAGCTTTCTTT. It codes for CASRAGAEAFF.